Below are 16 T cell receptor beta chains sequenced from a single sample in a study of blood T cell repertoires in COVID-19. Generated by immunoSEQ multiplex PCR, the TCRdb table keeps only in-frame clones and is missing some. In the table there are approximately 120,000 clones, around four fifths of which are singletons. The specimen sequenced was peripheral blood. The receptor source for this set is a man aged 60 to 75 with acute or convalescent COVID-19.

The V call is TRBV19, the J call TRBJ2-5, with 11 positions matching TRBD2. CDR3 length: 15 amino acids. The germline gives CDR1 LNHDA, CDR2 SQIVND (reference sequence). V dropped 5 bases and J dropped 0; count of bases not matched to a gene: 2. The CDR3 sequence is CASSGTSGDQETQYF. The CDR3 coding sequence is TGTGCCAGTAGTGGGACTAGCGGAGACCAAGAGACCCAGTACTTC.

The chain couples TRBV6-6 to TRBJ1-1; 8 bases line up with TRBD1. The CDR3 runs 13 residues. V dropped 3 bases and J dropped 10; count of bases not matched to a gene: 7. Germline assignment: CDR1 MNHNY and CDR2 SVGAGI (reference sequence). DNA for the CDR3: TGTGCCAGCAGTTATCTCCAGGGGGCTGGAGCTTTCTTT. Translated: CASSYLQGAGAFF.

There are a few counts of this clone. The chain recombines TRBV10-3 with TRBJ2-5, with TRBD1 identical over 11 bases. The germline V gene has CDR1 ENHRY and CDR2 SYGVKD. V gave up 0 bases and J gave up 5 bases; unmatched junction bases: 2. The CDR3 length is 15 residues. The DNA of the CDR3 is TGTGCCATCAGTGAGTCAGGACAGGGGGCGGAGACCCAGTACTTC. It is translated as CAISESGQGAETQYF.

V gene TRBV6-6 combines with J gene TRBJ2-3; TRBD2 matches 13 bases. The CDR3 consists of 16 residues. Germline V lookup: CDR1 MNHNY, CDR2 SVGAGI (reference sequence). V lost 2 bases, J lost 3 bases, and 2 bases stayed unmatched. CDR3 loop: CASSYGLAGATDTQYF. The CDR3 DNA follows: TGTGCCAGCAGTTACGGACTAGCGGGGGCGACAGATACGCAGTATTTT.

This chain joins TRBV25-1 and TRBJ2-1; 7 nucleotides match TRBD2. The V and J ends lost 8 bases and 0 bases, in that order; junction bases with no gene match: 4. Per germline, CDR1 MGHDK and CDR2 SYGVNS. The CDR3 consists of 14 residues. CDR3 nucleotide sequence: TGTGCCAGCCGGGTAGCGGGCTCCTACAATGAGCAGTTCTTC. Protein sequence: CASRVAGSYNEQFF.

V gene TRBV7-8 combines with J gene TRBJ1-2; no firm D call. The CDR3 loop spans 15 amino acids. CDR1 SGHVS and CDR2 FQNEAQ come from the germline V gene. Deletions cut 1 base from V and 1 base from J, with 10 bases between. CDR3 DNA: TGTGCCAGCAGCTTAGATGGAGTTAATAACTATGGCTACACCTTC. It yields the protein CASSLDGVNNYGYTF.

This chain connects TRBV12-3 or TRBV12-4 to TRBJ1-1; D gene unclear. The CDR3 extends over 13 amino acids. Trimming took 3 bases from V and 6 from J, leaving 11 bases between them. CDR3 in DNA: TGTGCCAGCAGTTTCTCTTCGGTTTCTGAAGCTTTCTTT. Its translation: CASSFSSVSEAFF.

This clone was recorded only once. The V gene is TRBV3-1 (or the pseudogene TRBV3-2), the J gene TRBJ2-2; D may be TRBD2 (5 bases). The CDR3 spans 14 residues. Trimming cost V 8 bases and J 5 bases, with 15 bases left between them. In germline, CDR1 is LGHDT, CDR2 YNNKEL (reference sequence). The CDR3 bases are TGTGCCAGCTCCATGGAGGTTGGGACCGGGGAGCTGTTTTTT. This encodes CASSMEVGTGELFF.

This clone was found once. The chain uses TRBV7-2 and TRBJ1-5; TRBD1 matches at 7 bases. V shed 5 bases, J shed 3 bases, and the junction held 7 bases outside the gene matches. From germline, CDR1 is SGHTA and CDR2 FQGNSA. The CDR3 contains 15 residues. CDR3 sequence reads: CASSKSTGFNQPQHF. CDR3 sequence (DNA): TGTGCCAGCAGCAAGTCGACAGGGTTCAATCAGCCCCAGCATTTT.

This clone was counted a few times. The chain links TRBV24-1 to TRBJ2-3; D is possibly TRBD1 (5 bases). Germline CDR1 KGHDR, CDR2 SFDVKD. Trimming took off 8 bases at V and 11 bases at J, with 19 bases between the two ends. This CDR3 comprises 13 residues. As DNA, the CDR3 is TGTGCCACCACTAACTCTGGACAACGTGGGCAGTATTTT. The encoded protein is CATTNSGQRGQYF.

The rearrangement links TRBV27 to TRBJ1-2; 7 bases are a match to TRBD1. The length of the CDR3 is 13 residues. Germline V gene lookup returns CDR1 MNHEY and CDR2 SMNVEV (reference sequence). Trimming at V came to 6 bases and at J to 4 bases, leaving 5 bases not matched to a gene. The CDR3 here is CASRETGFYGYTF. CDR3 nucleotide sequence: TGTGCCAGCAGAGAGACAGGGTTCTATGGCTACACCTTC.

The V and J genes are TRBV6-6 and TRBJ1-6; possible D gene TRBD1, 5 bases. This CDR3 is 13 amino acids long. V was trimmed by 6 bases and J by 9 bases, leaving 12 bases between them. The germline gives CDR1 MNHNY, CDR2 SVGAGI (reference sequence). Written as DNA, the CDR3 is TGTGCCAGCAGCCAAACCAGGGTTTCACCCCTCCACTTT. Protein product: CASSQTRVSPLHF.

This clone appeared many times. This chain links TRBV10-1 with TRBJ2-7; D not certain. V lost 3 bases and J 6 bases, leaving 15 bases between the germline ends. The CDR3 length is 14 residues. Germline CDR1 reads WNHNN; CDR2 reads SYGVQD (reference sequence). CDR3: CASSDSSLSPEQYF. The CDR3 coding sequence is TGCGCCAGCAGTGATAGCTCCCTTTCTCCCGAGCAGTACTTC.

The chain couples TRBV19 to TRBJ1-1; a weak D match, TRBD1 (6 bases). There are 14 residues in the CDR3. The germline V and J ends were trimmed by 10 bases and 2 bases, with 17 bases remaining between them. Germline assignment: CDR1 LNHDA and CDR2 SQIVND (reference sequence). CDR3 coding DNA: TGTGCCACCCACCGGGACACATATAACACTGAAGCTTTCTTT. Residues: CATHRDTYNTEAFF. Supplemented by reference TRBV19 and TRBJ1-1, the full variable domain reads DGGITQSPKYLFRKEGQNVTLSCEQNLNHDAMYWYRQDPGQGLRLIYYSQIVNDFQKGDIAEGYSVSREKKESFPLTVTSAQKNPTAFYLCATHRDTYNTEAFFGQGTRLTVV.

The CDR3 sequence: CASGLGSGRVNEQYF. The CDR3 bases are TGTGCTAGTGGTTTGGGAAGTGGGCGAGTCAACGAGCAGTACTTC. The J gene is TRBJ2-7, the V gene TRBV12-5; no firm D call. In germline, CDR1 is LGHNT, CDR2 FRNRAP. There are 15 residues in the CDR3. Trimming cost V 1 base and J 5 bases, with 15 bases left between them.

A single count supports this clone. V gene TRBV5-4 combines with J gene TRBJ2-2; TRBD1 matches 8 bases. This CDR3 comprises 18 residues. V lost 4 bases, J lost 4 bases, and 15 bases stayed unmatched. Germline lookup yields CDR1 SGHNT and CDR2 YYREEE (reference sequence). For the CDR3, the DNA is TGTGCCAGCAGCGATGGACAGGGCCGACGCTTAGGCACCGGGGAGCTGTTTTTT. Protein: CASSDGQGRRLGTGELFF.